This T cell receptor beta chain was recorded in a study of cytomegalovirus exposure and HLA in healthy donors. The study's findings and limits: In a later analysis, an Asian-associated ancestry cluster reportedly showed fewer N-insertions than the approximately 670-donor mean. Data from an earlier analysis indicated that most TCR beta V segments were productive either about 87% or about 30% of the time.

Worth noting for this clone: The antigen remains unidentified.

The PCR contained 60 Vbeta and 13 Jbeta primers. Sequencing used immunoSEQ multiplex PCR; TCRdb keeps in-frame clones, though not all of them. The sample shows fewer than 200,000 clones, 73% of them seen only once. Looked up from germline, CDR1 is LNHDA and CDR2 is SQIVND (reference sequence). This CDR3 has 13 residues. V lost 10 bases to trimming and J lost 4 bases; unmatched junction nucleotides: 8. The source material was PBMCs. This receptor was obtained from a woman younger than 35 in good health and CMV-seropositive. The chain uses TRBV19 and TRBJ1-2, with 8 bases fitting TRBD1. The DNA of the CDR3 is TGTGCCACGACAGGGGAGGGAGGCTATGGCTACACCTTC. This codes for CATTGEGGYGYTF.